These T cell receptor beta chains were read from a single sample in a study of T cell responses to AZD1222 COVID-19 vaccine. TCRdb keeps only in-frame clones here, not all; method: immunoSEQ multiplex PCR. The data show over 110,000 clones, around 90% seen once. This specimen was peripheral blood, taken on day 0 of AZD1222 vaccination. These receptors all come from an adult in good health. Both conserved end residues are part of each CDR3. A D gene is named only where the DNA matches it firmly. The size entry is marked missing in some rows and otherwise reads once, few, many or a size class.

TRBV6-2/TRBV6-3,NA,TRBJ2-5,once,TGTGCCAGCAGTTACTCGATCGAGACCCAGTACTTC,CASSYSIETQYF
TRBV9,NA,TRBJ2-1,NA,TGTGCCAGCAGCGTAGGCAGAGTTAATGAGCAGTTCTTC,CASSVGRVNEQFF
TRBV4-3,TRBD1,TRBJ2-4,NA,TGCGCCAGCAGCCAAGATCATCCAGGGGGCGTCAGAAACATTCAGTACTTC,CASSQDHPGGVRNIQYF
TRBV15,NA,TRBJ1-1,NA,TGTGCCACCAGCCTAAAAATGAACACTGAAGCTTTCTTT,CATSLKMNTEAFF
TRBV7-9,NA,TRBJ1-2,once,TGTGCCAGCAGCTTTCACGGTTCGTTTAACTATGGCTACACCTTC,CASSFHGSFNYGYTF
TRBV2,TRBD2,TRBJ2-1,NA,TGTGCCAGCAGGGAAACACTAGCGGAGGGGGTCAATGAGCAGTTCTTC,CASRETLAEGVNEQFF
TRBV5-1,NA,TRBJ2-3,NA,TGCGCCAGCAGCTATGGACTGTCACCAGATACGCAGTATTTT,CASSYGLSPDTQYF
TRBV4-2,NA,TRBJ1-1,NA,TGTGCCAGCAGCCAAGAGGCGTCCGGGGGGGGAAACACTGAAGCTTTCTTT,CASSQEASGGGNTEAFF
TRBV5-4,NA,TRBJ1-1,once,TGTGCCAGCAGCTCGCAACTTGGAGGGGTCACTGAAGCTTTCTTT,CASSSQLGGVTEAFF
TRBV20-1,NA,TRBJ1-2,NA,TGCAGTGCTATGGGGAGCTATGGCTACACCTTC,CSAMGSYGYTF
TRBV5-1,NA,TRBJ1-6,once,TGCGCCAGCAGCTTGGCGGCAGGGACTAATTCACCCCTCCACTTT,CASSLAAGTNSPLHF
TRBV7-2,TRBD1,TRBJ1-3,once,TGTGCCAGCAGCCTTATCCTGGGACAGCCTCGCTCTGGAAACACCATATATTTT,CASSLILGQPRSGNTIYF
TRBV5-1,NA,TRBJ1-3,NA,TGCGCCAGCAGTCCGTCAGTCTCTGGAAACACCATATATTTT,CASSPSVSGNTIYF
TRBV4-1,NA,TRBJ1-1,once,TGCGCCAGCAGCCAAGTGGACAACACTGAAGCTTTCTTT,CASSQVDNTEAFF
TRBV11-2,NA,TRBJ2-3,NA,TGTGCCAGCAGCTCCTCTCCGACAGATACGCAGTATTTT,CASSSSPTDTQYF
TRBV29-1,NA,TRBJ1-2,NA,TGCAGTTTCGATGCAGGGGTCCATGGCTACACCTTC,CSFDAGVHGYTF
TRBV9,NA,TRBJ1-2,NA,TGTGCCAGCAGCGGCGGCGGCAGGGGACTATATGGCTACACCTTC,CASSGGGRGLYGYTF
TRBV7-9,NA,TRBJ2-3,NA,TGTGCCAGCAGCTTAGCGGTCAGTAGCACAGATACGCAGTATTTT,CASSLAVSSTDTQYF
TRBV6-5,NA,TRBJ2-2,once,TGTGCCAGCATCTTTGAGCGGAACACCGGGGAGCTGTTTTTT,CASIFERNTGELFF
TRBV5-6,TRBD2,TRBJ2-5,NA,TGTGCCAGCAGCTCCCCCGGACTAGCGGGAGAGACCCAGTACTTC,CASSSPGLAGETQYF
TRBV9,NA,TRBJ1-3,NA,TGTGCCAGCAGCGTAGCGGGAGGGCGCGGAAACACCATATATTTT,CASSVAGGRGNTIYF
TRBV7-3,NA,TRBJ2-5,NA,TGTGCCAGCAGCCTCCACTCCCAAGAGACCCAGTACTTC,CASSLHSQETQYF
TRBV9,NA,TRBJ2-3,NA,TGTGCCAGCAGCGCTGGGGGGACTGCGCAGTATTTT,CASSAGGTAQYF
TRBV27,NA,TRBJ1-1,NA,TGTGCCAGCAGAGAAGACAGCATCGCTGAAGCTTTCTTT,CASREDSIAEAFF
TRBV9,NA,TRBJ2-7,NA,TGTGCCAGCAGCGGATTGCCTGGGGGAGAGCAGTACTTC,CASSGLPGGEQYF
TRBV5-8,NA,TRBJ1-2,NA,TGTGCCAGCAGCTTGGCCGGGGGGTACTCCCTGGGCAACTATGGCTACACCTTC,CASSLAGGYSLGNYGYTF
TRBV5-1,TRBD2,TRBJ2-7,NA,TGCGCCAGCAGCCGAAGCGGGGGGCTGTCTTCGGGAGAGCAGTACTTC,CASSRSGGLSSGEQYF
TRBV11-2,TRBD2,TRBJ2-7,NA,TGTGCCAGCAGCTTTGACTCCCTCTCGGGAGGGCTGTACGAGCAGTACTTC,CASSFDSLSGGLYEQYF
TRBV9,NA,TRBJ1-3,NA,TGTGCCAGCAGCGTAGCGGGGGTCGGAAACACCATATATTTT,CASSVAGVGNTIYF
TRBV6-5,TRBD1,TRBJ1-2,NA,TGTGCCAGCAGACCCTCACCAGGGGGCAGGGGCTACACCTTC,CASRPSPGGRGYTF
TRBV23-1,NA,TRBJ1-1,NA,TGCGCCACCAATTTGGTATCTAGAGGAATTATCACTGAAGCTTTCTTT,CATNLVSRGIITEAFF